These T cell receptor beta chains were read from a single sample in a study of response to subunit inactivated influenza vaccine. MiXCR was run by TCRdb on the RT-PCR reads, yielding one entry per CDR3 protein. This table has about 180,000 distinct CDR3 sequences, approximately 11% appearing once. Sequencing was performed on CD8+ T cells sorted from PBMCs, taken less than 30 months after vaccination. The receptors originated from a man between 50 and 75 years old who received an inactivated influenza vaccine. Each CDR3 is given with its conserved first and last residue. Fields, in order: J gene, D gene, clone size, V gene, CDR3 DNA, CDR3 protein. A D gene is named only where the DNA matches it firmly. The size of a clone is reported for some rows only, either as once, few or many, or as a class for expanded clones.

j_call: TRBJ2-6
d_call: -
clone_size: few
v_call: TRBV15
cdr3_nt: TGTGCCACCAGCTGGAACAGATACTCTGGGGCCAACGTCCTGACTTTC
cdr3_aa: CATSWNRYSGANVLTF

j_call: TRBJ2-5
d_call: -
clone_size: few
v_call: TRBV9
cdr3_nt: TGTGCCAGCAGCGTAGCGGGCGGGAGACGGGGGGCACAAGTGGGCCAGTACTTC
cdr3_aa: CASSVAGGRRGAQVGQYF

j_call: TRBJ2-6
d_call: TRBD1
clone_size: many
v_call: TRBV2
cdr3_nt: TGTGCCAGCAGTGACCCAGGGACAGGGAGTGAACTGTCTGGGGCCAACGTCCTGACTTTC
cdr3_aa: CASSDPGTGSELSGANVLTF

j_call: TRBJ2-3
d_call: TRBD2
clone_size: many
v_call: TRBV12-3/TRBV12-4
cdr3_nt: TGTGCCAGCAGTCCTAGCGGGGGGTCAGATACGCAGTATTTT
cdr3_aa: CASSPSGGSDTQYF

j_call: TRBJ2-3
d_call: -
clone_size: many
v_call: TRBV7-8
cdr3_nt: TGTGCCAGCAGCTTCCGACTAGTGACAGATACGCAGTATTTT
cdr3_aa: CASSFRLVTDTQYF

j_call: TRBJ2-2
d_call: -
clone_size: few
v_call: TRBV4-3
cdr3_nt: TGCGCCAGCAGCCCTCGATTGACTATTCCCGGGGAGCTGTTTTTT
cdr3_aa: CASSPRLTIPGELFF

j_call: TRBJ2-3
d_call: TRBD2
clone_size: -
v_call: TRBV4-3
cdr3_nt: TGCGCCAGCAGCCAAGATCCTAGCGGGGGCACAGATACGCAGTATTTT
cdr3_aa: CASSQDPSGGTDTQYF

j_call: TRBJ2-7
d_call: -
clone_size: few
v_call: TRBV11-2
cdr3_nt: TGTGCCAGCAGCTTAGCACCCGGGACAACCTACGAGCAGTACTTC
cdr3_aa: CASSLAPGTTYEQYF

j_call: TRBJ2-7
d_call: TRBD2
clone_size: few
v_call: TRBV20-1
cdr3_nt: TGCAGTGCTAGACCCGGGACTAGCGGTTCCTACGAGCAGTACTTC
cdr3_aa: CSARPGTSGSYEQYF

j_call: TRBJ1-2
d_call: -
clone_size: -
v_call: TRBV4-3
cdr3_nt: TGCGCCAGCAGCCAAGAACTTAGCGGCTCCTTCTATGGCTACACCTTC
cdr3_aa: CASSQELSGSFYGYTF

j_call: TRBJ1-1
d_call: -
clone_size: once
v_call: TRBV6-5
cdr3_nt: TGTGCCAGCAGTTACCCCGCCGGCTCGAACACTGAAGCTTTCTTT
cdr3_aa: CASSYPAGSNTEAFF

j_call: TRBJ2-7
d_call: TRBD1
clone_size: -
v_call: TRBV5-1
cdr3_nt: TGCGCCAGCAACCTCGGGACAGGTCGCGAGCAGTACTTC
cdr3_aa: CASNLGTGREQYF

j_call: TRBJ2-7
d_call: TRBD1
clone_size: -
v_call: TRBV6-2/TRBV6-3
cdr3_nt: TGTGCCAGCAGTTATAGTACAGGGGCCTCCTACGAGCAGTACTTC
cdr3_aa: CASSYSTGASYEQYF

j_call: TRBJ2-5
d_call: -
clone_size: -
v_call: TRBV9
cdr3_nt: TGTGCCAGCAGCGGGAGACAAGAGACCCAGTACTTC
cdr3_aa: CASSGRQETQYF

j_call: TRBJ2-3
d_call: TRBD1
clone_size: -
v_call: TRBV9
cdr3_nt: TGTGCCAGCGGGATTGGACAGGGACCAGATACGCAGTATTTT
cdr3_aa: CASGIGQGPDTQYF

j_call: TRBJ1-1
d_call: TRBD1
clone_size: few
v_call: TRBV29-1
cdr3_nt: TGCAGCGTCCGACAGGGCCTGAACACTGAAGCTTTCTTT
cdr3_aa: CSVRQGLNTEAFF

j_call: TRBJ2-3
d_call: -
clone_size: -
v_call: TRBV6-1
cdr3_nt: TGTGCCAGCAGTGTGTCCACCCTCACAGATACGCAGTATTTT
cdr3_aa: CASSVSTLTDTQYF

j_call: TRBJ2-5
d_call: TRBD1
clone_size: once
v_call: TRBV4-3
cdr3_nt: TGCGCCAGCAGCCAGGGGACAGGCCTCCAAGAGACCCAGTACTTC
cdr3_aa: CASSQGTGLQETQYF